Following are 11 T cell receptor beta chains from one sample sequenced in a study of cytomegalovirus exposure and HLA in healthy donors. The PCR used 60 Vbeta and 13 Jbeta primers. Libraries were prepared by immunoSEQ multiplex PCR; TCRdb keeps only in-frame clonotypes and omits some of them. This sample has around 100,000 clones, with about 77% found just once. Input material: PBMCs. The source of these receptors is a woman aged 50 to 60 in good health and CMV-seropositive.

The chain is built from TRBV6-1 and TRBJ2-5; 14 positions match TRBD2. This CDR3 comprises 17 residues. The trim removed 2 bases at V and 4 bases at J, leaving 6 bases unmatched. Germline assignment: CDR1 MNHNS and CDR2 SASEGT. CDR3 region: CASSEWGTSGRGETQYF. The CDR3 DNA sequence: TGTGCCAGCAGTGAATGGGGGACTAGCGGGAGAGGAGAGACCCAGTACTTC.

CDR3 region: CASSASEGPYEQYF. The CDR3, as DNA: TGTGCCAGCAGCGCCTCGGAGGGCCCCTACGAGCAGTACTTC. The rearrangement joins TRBV7-2 to TRBJ2-7; D is perhaps TRBD2 (6 bases). Trimming took off 5 bases at V and 2 bases at J, with 13 bases between the two ends. The length of the CDR3 is 14 residues. Germline V gene lookup returns CDR1 SGHTA and CDR2 FQGNSA.

This clone was observed a single time. The CDR3 nucleotides read TGTGCCAGCAGCCAGGGGGCGCTGGAAAACATTCAGTACTTC. Translation gives CASSQGALENIQYF. The chain recombines TRBV5-6 with TRBJ2-4, with 8 bases lining up with TRBD1. This CDR3 is built from 14 residues. Trimming removed 4 bases from V and 5 bases from J; junction bases left unmatched: 5. Germline V lookup: CDR1 SGHDT, CDR2 YYEEEE.

This clone has only one observation. The gene calls are TRBV5-3 and TRBJ2-7; 12 bases fit TRBD2. TRBV5-3 belongs to the ORF category, with a function that is uncertain. The CDR3 length is 15 residues. With 4 bases clipped from V and 2 bases from J, the junction kept 4 bases outside the gene matches. The CDR3 nucleotides are TGTGCCAGAAGCGGACTAGCGGGGAACCCCTACGAGCAGTACTTC. It translates to CARSGLAGNPYEQYF.

The table lists this clone with a count of one. The V call is TRBV7-9, the J call TRBJ1-1; 8 bases fit TRBD1. Unmatched junction bases numbered 6, after V lost 5 bases and J lost 4 bases. The CDR3 sequence is 14 residues long. Germline CDR1 and CDR2: SEHNR and FQNEAQ (reference sequence). The CDR3 DNA reads TGTGCCAGCAGCCCTAGACAGGGGCTCACTGAAGCTTTCTTT. Its protein is CASSPRQGLTEAFF.

To note about this clone: One end of the junction fails to match germline, which may point to a read error. This chain joins TRBV7-9 and TRBJ1-1; D is unclear. Per germline, CDR1 SEHNR and CDR2 FQNEAQ (reference sequence). The CDR3 loop spans 15 amino acids. This chain's CDR3 is CSSSFTPLGDTEAFF. In DNA form, the CDR3 reads TGTTCCAGCAGCTTTACACCCCTCGGGGACACTGAAGCTTTCTTT. The complete variable domain, with remaining parts taken from reference TRBV7-9 and TRBJ1-1, reads DTGVSQNPRHKITKRGQNVTFRCDPISEHNRLYWYRQTLGQGPEFLTYFQNEAQLEKSRLLSDRFSAERPKGSFSTLEIQRTEQGDSAMYLCSSSFTPLGDTEAFFGQGTRLTVV.

The chain couples TRBV4-1 to TRBJ2-3; D might be TRBD1 (6 bases). V lost 1 base and J 4 bases, leaving 6 bases between the germline ends. The CDR3 is made up of 13 amino acids. Germline V lookup: CDR1 MGHRA, CDR2 YSYEKL. In DNA form, the CDR3 reads TGCGCCAGCAGCCAAGGGACAGCAGATACGCAGTATTTT. It specifies CASSQGTADTQYF.

This chain uses TRBV5-1 with TRBJ1-1, with D hard to call. The germline V and J ends were trimmed by 1 base and 1 base, with 8 bases remaining between them. Looked up from germline, CDR1 is SGHRS and CDR2 is YFSETQ. This CDR3 contains 14 residues. CDR3 in DNA: TGCGCCAGCAGCTTGAGGCAGGCGAACACTGAAGCTTTCTTT. Its translation: CASSLRQANTEAFF.

V and J are TRBV27 and TRBJ1-1; D uncertain. CDR3 length: 16 residues. V gave up 3 bases and J gave up 1 base, with 15 bases separating them. In germline, CDR1 is MNHEY, CDR2 SMNVEV (reference sequence). CDR3 in DNA: TGTGCCAGCAGTTTCCCTCCCGGGATGTGGAACACTGAAGCTTTCTTT. This gives the protein CASSFPPGMWNTEAFF.

The gene calls are TRBV7-9 and TRBJ1-1, with TRBD1 matching over 7 bases. After removal of 1 base from V and 11 bases from J, the junction contained 7 bases not matched to a gene. This CDR3 is built from 13 residues. CDR1 and CDR2 from the germline V gene are SEHNR and FQNEAQ (reference sequence). The CDR3 coding sequence is TGTGCCAGCAGCTTAGGTCCCGGACAGGAGGCTTTCTTT. It yields the protein CASSLGPGQEAFF. The complete variable domain, with remaining parts taken from reference TRBV7-9 and TRBJ1-1, reads DTGVSQNPRHKITKRGQNVTFRCDPISEHNRLYWYRQTLGQGPEFLTYFQNEAQLEKSRLLSDRFSAERPKGSFSTLEIQRTEQGDSAMYLCASSLGPGQEAFFGQGTRLTVV.

The J gene is TRBJ2-7, the V gene TRBV27, with 7 bases that match TRBD1. CDR3 length: 14 residues. Trimming took 2 bases from V and 2 from J; bases not matched to a gene: 3. The germline V gene encodes CDR1 MNHEY and CDR2 SMNVEV (reference sequence). The CDR3 sequence is CASSLRDSPYEQYF. The CDR3 bases are TGTGCCAGCAGTTTAAGGGACAGCCCCTACGAGCAGTACTTC.